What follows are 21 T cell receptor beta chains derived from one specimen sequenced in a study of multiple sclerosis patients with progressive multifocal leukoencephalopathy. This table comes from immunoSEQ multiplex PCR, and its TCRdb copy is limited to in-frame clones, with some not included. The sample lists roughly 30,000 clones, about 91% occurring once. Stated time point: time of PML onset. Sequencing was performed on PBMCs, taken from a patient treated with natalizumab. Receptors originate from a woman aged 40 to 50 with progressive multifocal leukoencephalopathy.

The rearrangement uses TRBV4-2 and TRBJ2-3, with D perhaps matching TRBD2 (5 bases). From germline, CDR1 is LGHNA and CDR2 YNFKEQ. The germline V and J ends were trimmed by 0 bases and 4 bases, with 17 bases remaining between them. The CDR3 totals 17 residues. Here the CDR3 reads CASSQDLVQAGPDTQYF. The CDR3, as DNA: TGTGCCAGCAGCCAAGATTTGGTCCAGGCGGGCCCAGATACGCAGTATTTT.

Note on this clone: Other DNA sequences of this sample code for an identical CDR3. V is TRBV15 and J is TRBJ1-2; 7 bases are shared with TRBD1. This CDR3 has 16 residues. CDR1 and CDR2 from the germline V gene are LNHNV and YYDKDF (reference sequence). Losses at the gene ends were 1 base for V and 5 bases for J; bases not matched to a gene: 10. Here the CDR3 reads CATSRVRGTESYGYTF. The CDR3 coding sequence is TGTGCCACCAGCAGAGTTAGGGGGACAGAATCATATGGCTACACCTTC.

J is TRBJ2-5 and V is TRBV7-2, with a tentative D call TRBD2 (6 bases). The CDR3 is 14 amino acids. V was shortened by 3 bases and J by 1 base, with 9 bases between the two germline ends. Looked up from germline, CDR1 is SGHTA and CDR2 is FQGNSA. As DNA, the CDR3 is TGTGCCAGCAGCTTCAGAGCGGGCCAAGAGACCCAGTACTTC. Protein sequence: CASSFRAGQETQYF.

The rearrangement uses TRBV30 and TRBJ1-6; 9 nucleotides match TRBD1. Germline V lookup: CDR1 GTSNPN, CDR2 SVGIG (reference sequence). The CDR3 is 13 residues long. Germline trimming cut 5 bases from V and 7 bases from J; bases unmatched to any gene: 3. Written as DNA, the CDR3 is TGTGCCTGGGGACAGGGGACCAATTCACCCCTCCACTTT. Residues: CAWGQGTNSPLHF.

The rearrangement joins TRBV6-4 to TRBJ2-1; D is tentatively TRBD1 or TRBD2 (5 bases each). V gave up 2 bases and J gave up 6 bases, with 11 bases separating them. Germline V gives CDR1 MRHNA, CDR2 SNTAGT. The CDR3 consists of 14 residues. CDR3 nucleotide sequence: TGTGCCAGCAGTGACGGGACCAGCGTCAATGAGCAGTTCTTC. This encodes CASSDGTSVNEQFF.

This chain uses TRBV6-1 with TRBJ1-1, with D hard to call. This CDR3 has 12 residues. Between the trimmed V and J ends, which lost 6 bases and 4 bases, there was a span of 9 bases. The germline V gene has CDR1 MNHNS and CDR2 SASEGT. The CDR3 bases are TGTGCCAGCAGCCGGGGAGGCACTGAAGCTTTCTTT. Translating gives CASSRGGTEAFF.

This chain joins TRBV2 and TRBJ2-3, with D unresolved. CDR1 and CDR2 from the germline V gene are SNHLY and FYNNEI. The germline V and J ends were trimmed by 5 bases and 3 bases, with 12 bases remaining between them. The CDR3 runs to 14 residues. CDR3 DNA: TGTGCCAGCAGTCCAGTGGTCGGGACAGATACGCAGTATTTT. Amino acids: CASSPVVGTDTQYF.

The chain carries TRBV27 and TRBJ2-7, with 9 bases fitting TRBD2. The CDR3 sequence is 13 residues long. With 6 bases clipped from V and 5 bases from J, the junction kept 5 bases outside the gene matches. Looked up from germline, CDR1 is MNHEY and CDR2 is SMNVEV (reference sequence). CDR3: CASRASGVDEQYF. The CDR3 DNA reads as TGTGCCAGCAGAGCTAGCGGGGTAGACGAGCAGTACTTC.

The CDR3 loop is CASSFGGGSSYEQYF. DNA for the CDR3: TGTGCCAGCAGCTTCGGGGGTGGAAGCTCCTACGAGCAGTACTTC. The V call is TRBV14, the J call TRBJ2-7, with a possible D match to TRBD2 (6 bases). V shed 5 bases and J shed 0 bases, with 14 bases lying between them. This CDR3 is built from 15 residues. Germline V gene lookup returns CDR1 SGHDN and CDR2 FVKESK.

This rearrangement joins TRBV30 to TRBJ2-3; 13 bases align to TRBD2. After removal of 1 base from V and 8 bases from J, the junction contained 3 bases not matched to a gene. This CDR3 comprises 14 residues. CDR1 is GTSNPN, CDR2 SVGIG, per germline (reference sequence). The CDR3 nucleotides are TGTGCCTGGAGTGGGACTAGCGGGGGTGGTACGCAGTATTTT. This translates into CAWSGTSGGGTQYF.

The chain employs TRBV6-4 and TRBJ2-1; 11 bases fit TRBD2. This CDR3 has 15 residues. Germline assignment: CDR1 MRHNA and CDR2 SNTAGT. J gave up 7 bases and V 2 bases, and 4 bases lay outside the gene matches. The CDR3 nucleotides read TGTGCCAGCAGTGACGAAATAGCGGGGGGGAATGAGCAGTTCTTC. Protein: CASSDEIAGGNEQFF.

CDR3 nucleotides: TGTGCCAGCAGCTTAGCAGGCACGAGGGAGACCCAGTACTTC. Translation gives CASSLAGTRETQYF. The chain joins TRBV7-2 to TRBJ2-5; D remains ambiguous. The germline V and J ends were trimmed by 0 bases and 5 bases, with 10 bases remaining between them. Germline V gene data show CDR1 as SGHTA and CDR2 as FQGNSA. The CDR3 runs to 14 residues.

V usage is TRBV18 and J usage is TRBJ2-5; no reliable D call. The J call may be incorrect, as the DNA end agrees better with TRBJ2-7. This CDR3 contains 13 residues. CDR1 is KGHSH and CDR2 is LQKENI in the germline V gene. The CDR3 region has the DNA TGTGCCAGCTCACCAGGGAACTCCTACGAGCAGTACTTC. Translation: CASSPGNSYEQYF.

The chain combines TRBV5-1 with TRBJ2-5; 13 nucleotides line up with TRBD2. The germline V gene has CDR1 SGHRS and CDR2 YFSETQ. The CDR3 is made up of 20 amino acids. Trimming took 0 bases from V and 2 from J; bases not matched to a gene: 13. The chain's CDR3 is CASSLAAPGLAGEKQETQYF. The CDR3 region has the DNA TGCGCCAGCAGCTTGGCCGCCCCCGGACTAGCGGGAGAAAAACAAGAGACCCAGTACTTC.

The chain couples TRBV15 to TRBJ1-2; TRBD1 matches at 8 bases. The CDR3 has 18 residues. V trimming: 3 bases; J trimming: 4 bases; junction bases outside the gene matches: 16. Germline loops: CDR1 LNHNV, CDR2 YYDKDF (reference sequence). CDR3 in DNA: TGTGCCACCAGCAGGGGGGAGGACAGGGACCCCTTAGGCTATGGCTACACCTTC. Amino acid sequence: CATSRGEDRDPLGYGYTF.

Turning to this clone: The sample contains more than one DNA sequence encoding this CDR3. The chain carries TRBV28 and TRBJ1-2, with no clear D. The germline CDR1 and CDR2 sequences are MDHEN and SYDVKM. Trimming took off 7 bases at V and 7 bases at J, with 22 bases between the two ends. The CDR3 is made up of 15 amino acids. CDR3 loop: CASIKVGRAGRGYTF. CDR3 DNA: TGTGCCAGCATAAAAGTTGGTAGGGCAGGACGTGGCTACACCTTC.

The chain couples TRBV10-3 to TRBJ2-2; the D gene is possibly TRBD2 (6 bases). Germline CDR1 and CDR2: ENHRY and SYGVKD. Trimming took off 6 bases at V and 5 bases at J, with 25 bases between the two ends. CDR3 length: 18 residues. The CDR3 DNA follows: TGTGCCATCAGGACTAGAATGTCGGGAGATGAGGGTACCGGGGAGCTGTTTTTT. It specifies CAIRTRMSGDEGTGELFF.

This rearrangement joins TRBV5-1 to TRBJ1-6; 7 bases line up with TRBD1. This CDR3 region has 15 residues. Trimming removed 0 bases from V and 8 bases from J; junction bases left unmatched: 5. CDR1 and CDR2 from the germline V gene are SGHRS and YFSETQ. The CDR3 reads CASSLGDRSYSPLHF. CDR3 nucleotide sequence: TGCGCCAGCAGCTTGGGGGACAGATCCTATTCACCCCTCCACTTT.

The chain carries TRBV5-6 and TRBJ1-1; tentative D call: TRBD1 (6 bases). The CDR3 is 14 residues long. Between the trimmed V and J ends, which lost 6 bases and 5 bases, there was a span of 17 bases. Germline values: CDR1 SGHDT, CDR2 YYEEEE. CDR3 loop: CASTRRGDGTEAFF. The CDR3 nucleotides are TGTGCCAGCACTCGGAGGGGGGACGGGACTGAAGCTTTCTTT.

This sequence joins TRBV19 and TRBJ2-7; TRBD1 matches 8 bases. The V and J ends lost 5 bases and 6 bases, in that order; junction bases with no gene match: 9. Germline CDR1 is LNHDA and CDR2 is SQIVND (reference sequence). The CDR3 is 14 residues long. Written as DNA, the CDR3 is TGTGCCAGTAGTTCGGACAGGGAGAGCTCCGAGCAGTACTTC. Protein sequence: CASSSDRESSEQYF.

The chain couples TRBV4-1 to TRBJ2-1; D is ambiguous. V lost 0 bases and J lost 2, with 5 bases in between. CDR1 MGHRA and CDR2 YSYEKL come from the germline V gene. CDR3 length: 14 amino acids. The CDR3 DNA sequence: TGCGCCAGCAGCCAAGAGGCAGCCTACAATGAGCAGTTCTTC. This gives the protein CASSQEAAYNEQFF.